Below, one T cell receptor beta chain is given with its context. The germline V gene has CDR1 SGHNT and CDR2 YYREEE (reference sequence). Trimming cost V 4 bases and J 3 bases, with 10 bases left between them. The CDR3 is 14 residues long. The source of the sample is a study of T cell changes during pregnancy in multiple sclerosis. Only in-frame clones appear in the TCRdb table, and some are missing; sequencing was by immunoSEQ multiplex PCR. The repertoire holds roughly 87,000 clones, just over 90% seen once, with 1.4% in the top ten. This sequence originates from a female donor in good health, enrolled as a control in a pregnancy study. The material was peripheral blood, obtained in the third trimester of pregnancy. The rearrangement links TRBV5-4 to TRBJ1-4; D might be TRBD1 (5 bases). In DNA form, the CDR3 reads TGTGCCAGCAGCAAGGGACTGTCTAATGAAAAACTGTTTTTT. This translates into CASSKGLSNEKLFF.